Below are 27 T cell receptor beta chains sequenced from a single sample in a study of blood T cell repertoires in COVID-19. Generated by immunoSEQ multiplex PCR, the TCRdb table keeps only in-frame clones and is missing some. The table lists 55,000 to 75,000 clones, around 82% of them singletons. Sequenced input: peripheral blood. Receptors were obtained from an elderly man with active COVID-19.

A single count supports this clone. This sequence joins TRBV5-4 and TRBJ1-2; 7 nucleotides align to TRBD1. Trimming removed 4 bases from V and 2 bases from J; junction bases left unmatched: 5. CDR3 length: 14 amino acids. Germline values: CDR1 SGHNT, CDR2 YYREEE (reference sequence). CDR3 sequence: CASSHSGGNYGYTF. CDR3 nucleotide sequence: TGTGCCAGCAGCCACTCAGGGGGAAACTATGGCTACACCTTC.

The V gene is TRBV4-3, the J gene TRBJ2-2, with D perhaps TRBD2 (6 bases). CDR1 and CDR2 (germline): LGHNA, YSLEER. The CDR3 runs 16 residues. V was cut by 6 bases and J by 1 base, with 15 bases left in between. CDR3 region: CASRKRGGRNTGELFF. Written as DNA, the CDR3 is TGCGCCAGCAGGAAGAGAGGAGGGAGGAACACCGGGGAGCTGTTTTTT.

This sequence joins TRBV6-5 and TRBJ1-2, with D tentatively TRBD1 (5 bases). CDR1 MNHEY and CDR2 SVGAGI come from the germline V gene. V was cut by 3 bases and J by 8 bases, with 10 bases left in between. The CDR3 loop spans 12 amino acids. DNA of the CDR3: TGTGCCAGCAGTTATTCAGGGAACGGCTACACCTTC. It translates to CASSYSGNGYTF.

The gene calls are TRBV7-6 and TRBJ1-3; D is unresolved. CDR3 length: 17 residues. The V gene's germline CDR1 is SGHVS and CDR2 FNYEAQ. The V and J ends lost 3 bases and 0 bases respectively, with 15 bases between them. The CDR3, as DNA: TGTGCCAGCAGCTTGATCTCCGGAGGTTACTCTGGAAACACCATATATTTT. Amino acid sequence: CASSLISGGYSGNTIYF.

The chain is built from TRBV5-1 and TRBJ2-5; TRBD1 matches 8 bases. V shed 4 bases and J 5 bases; nucleotides not matched to a gene: 7. The CDR3 extends over 14 amino acids. The germline V gene has CDR1 SGHRS and CDR2 YFSETQ. The CDR3: CASSTTTGVETQYF. The CDR3 coding sequence is TGCGCCAGCAGCACAACGACAGGGGTGGAGACCCAGTACTTC.

The chain is built from TRBV29-1 and TRBJ1-2; D possibly corresponds to TRBD1 (6 bases). This CDR3 region has 12 residues. Germline V gene lookup returns CDR1 SQVTM and CDR2 ANQGSEA. With 6 bases removed from V and 8 bases from J, the gap between germline ends came to 16 bases. The CDR3 is CSVTDRRGGYTF. The CDR3 region has the DNA TGCAGCGTAACCGACAGGAGAGGAGGCTACACCTTC.

The J gene is TRBJ2-5, the V gene TRBV3-1 (or the pseudogene TRBV3-2); TRBD2 aligns across 8 bases. V dropped 5 bases and J dropped 5; count of bases not matched to a gene: 4. CDR3 size: 13 residues. The germline V gene encodes CDR1 LGHDT and CDR2 YNNKEL (reference sequence). The CDR3 DNA reads as TGTGCCAGCAGCTCGGGGGGGCGGGAGACCCAGTACTTC. This encodes CASSSGGRETQYF.

The chain employs TRBV19 and TRBJ1-2; 8 nucleotides match TRBD1. The J segment lost 8 bases and the V segment lost 7 bases, leaving 6 bases of the junction unmatched. Germline V gene lookup returns CDR1 LNHDA and CDR2 SQIVND (reference sequence). The CDR3 extends over 12 amino acids. For the CDR3, the DNA is TGTGCCAGTAAGTGGGACAGGAGCGGCTACACCTTC. It is translated as CASKWDRSGYTF.

The V and J genes are TRBV5-1 and TRBJ2-5; D gene uncertain. Germline V gene lookup returns CDR1 SGHRS and CDR2 YFSETQ. Trimming pared 0 bases from V and 0 bases from J, leaving 15 bases between. This CDR3 is built from 17 residues. The CDR3 coding sequence is TGCGCCAGCAGCTTGGAGGCCGGGTCCCTGTACCAAGAGACCCAGTACTTC. This encodes CASSLEAGSLYQETQYF.

This clone was seen a few times. The genes are TRBV2 and TRBJ2-1; 14 nucleotides line up with TRBD2. The CDR3 has 13 residues. Germline CDR1 reads SNHLY; CDR2 reads FYNNEI. Germline trimming cut 9 bases from V and 7 bases from J; bases unmatched to any gene: 2. The CDR3 DNA reads TGTGCCAGTGGGACTAGCGGGAGTAATGAGCAGTTCTTC. Its translation: CASGTSGSNEQFF.

The V and J genes are TRBV4-3 and TRBJ1-1; no firm D call. V lost 4 bases, J lost 5 bases, and 11 bases lay in between. Germline V gene data show CDR1 as LGHNA and CDR2 as YSLEER. CDR3 size: 13 residues. CDR3 bases: TGCGCCAGCAGCCTAAATCACGGGACTGAAGCTTTCTTT. As protein: CASSLNHGTEAFF.

The V gene is TRBV4-1, the J gene TRBJ2-1; TRBD2 aligns across 7 bases. The length of the CDR3 is 20 residues. With 0 bases clipped from V and 4 bases from J, the junction kept 18 bases outside the gene matches. Germline-derived CDR1 and CDR2 are MGHRA and YSYEKL. The CDR3 protein is CASSQDIITNLAEVYNEQFF. The CDR3 region has the DNA TGCGCCAGCAGCCAAGATATAATCACGAATCTAGCGGAAGTTTACAATGAGCAGTTCTTC.

The rearrangement joins TRBV3-1 (or the pseudogene TRBV3-2) to TRBJ2-1; D gene ambiguous. Germline CDR1 LGHDT, CDR2 YNNKEL (reference sequence). This CDR3 is 12 amino acids long. Trimming shortened V by 4 bases and J by 10 bases, and 11 bases separated the two germline ends. The CDR3 DNA follows: TGTGCCAGCAGCCGGCCGTGGGCGGAGCAGTTCTTC. Translation gives CASSRPWAEQFF.

The rearrangement joins TRBV27 to TRBJ2-7, with D unresolved. The CDR3 spans 11 residues. V was shortened by 5 bases and J by 5 bases, with 7 bases between the two germline ends. CDR1 is MNHEY and CDR2 is SMNVEV in the germline V gene (reference sequence). The CDR3 loop reads CASSPTNEQYF. CDR3 bases: TGTGCCAGCAGTCCGACAAACGAGCAGTACTTC.

V usage is TRBV6-1 and J usage is TRBJ1-5; D remains ambiguous. Trimming shortened V by 3 bases and J by 0 bases, and 9 bases separated the two germline ends. Germline CDR1 MNHNS, CDR2 SASEGT. The CDR3 has 15 amino acids. Here the CDR3 DNA reads TGTGCCAGCAGTGAGGGCGAATATAGCAATCAGCCCCAGCATTTT. Translation: CASSEGEYSNQPQHF.

The V and J genes are TRBV6-2 or TRBV6-3 and TRBJ2-1; possible D gene TRBD1, 5 bases. There are 11 residues in the CDR3. Trimming shortened V by 5 bases and J by 8 bases, and 7 bases separated the two germline ends. Germline assignment: CDR1 MNHEY and CDR2 SVGEGT. CDR3 sequence reads: CASSDSYEQFF. CDR3 in DNA: TGTGCCAGCAGTGACAGCTATGAGCAGTTCTTC.

The rearrangement links TRBV18 to TRBJ2-1, with D perhaps matching TRBD1 (7 bases). Trimming stripped 3 bases from V and 1 base from J, with 10 bases between. CDR3 length: 15 residues. CDR1 and CDR2 (germline): KGHSH, LQKENI. CDR3 DNA sequence: TGTGCCAGCTCACCGGCAGGGGGGTCCTACAATGAGCAGTTCTTC. Translation gives CASSPAGGSYNEQFF.

This chain joins TRBV19 and TRBJ1-5; no firm D call. Trimming removed 7 bases at V and 0 bases at J, with 10 bases between. The V gene's germline CDR1 is LNHDA and CDR2 SQIVND (reference sequence). The CDR3 covers 14 residues. The CDR3 protein is CASTQEHSNQPQHF. In nucleotides, the CDR3 is TGTGCCAGTACACAAGAACATAGCAATCAGCCCCAGCATTTT.

This clone was counted once. The chain has TRBV11-3 and TRBJ2-1; tentative D call: TRBD2 (6 bases). CDR3 length: 14 amino acids. In germline, CDR1 is SGHNT, CDR2 YENEEA. Trimming left V 1 base short and J 8 bases short, with 12 bases between. The CDR3 spells CASSLGSGYYEQFF. The CDR3 DNA follows: TGTGCCAGCAGCTTAGGTAGCGGTTACTATGAGCAGTTCTTC.

This rearrangement joins TRBV27 to TRBJ2-1; 8 bases are a match to TRBD2. There are 15 residues in the CDR3. V shed 6 bases, J shed 0 bases, and the junction held 4 bases outside the gene matches. The germline CDR1 and CDR2 sequences are MNHEY and SMNVEV (reference sequence). The CDR3 DNA is TGTGCCAGCAGAATCAGCGGGAGCTCCTACAATGAGCAGTTCTTC. Its protein is CASRISGSSYNEQFF.

This clone has only one observation. The CDR3 reads CASSAQGLGTEAFF. The CDR3 region has the DNA TGTGCCAGCAGTGCCCAGGGATTGGGCACTGAAGCTTTCTTT. This rearrangement joins TRBV9 to TRBJ1-1, with TRBD1 as a possible D gene (5 bases). Trimming pared 5 bases from V and 4 bases from J, leaving 15 bases between. The CDR3 contains 14 residues. Germline V CDR1 and CDR2: SGDLS, YYNGEE.

The V call is TRBV5-5, the J call TRBJ2-1; possible D gene TRBD2, 7 bases. Germline-derived CDR1 and CDR2 are SGHKS and YYEKEE (reference sequence). The CDR3 has 16 residues. Deletions cut 5 bases from V and 7 bases from J, with 22 bases between. The CDR3: CASRRGSRTVKNEQFF. The CDR3 region has the DNA TGTGCCAGCAGGCGGGGGTCCCGGACAGTGAAAAATGAGCAGTTCTTC.

DNA for the CDR3: TGCGCCAGCAGCTTAGGACTAGCGGGACCTCAGGGCGAGCAGTACTTC. The encoded protein is CASSLGLAGPQGEQYF. The chain carries TRBV5-1 and TRBJ2-7, with 12 bases matching TRBD2. With V trimmed by 2 bases and J by 6 bases, 9 bases remained unmatched. Per the germline V gene, CDR1 is SGHRS and CDR2 is YFSETQ. The CDR3 is 16 amino acids.

The V gene is TRBV7-9, the J gene TRBJ2-5, with D perhaps matching TRBD2 (6 bases). The CDR3 is 16 amino acids. Trimming removed 6 bases from V and 1 base from J, with 18 bases in between. Germline V gene sequence: CDR1 SEHNR, CDR2 FQNEAQ (reference sequence). The CDR3 reads CASRSQAGGSQETQYF. The CDR3 coding sequence is TGTGCCAGCAGATCACAGGCCGGGGGTTCCCAAGAGACCCAGTACTTC.

This rearrangement joins TRBV3-1 (or the pseudogene TRBV3-2) to TRBJ2-2, with D unresolved. The V end lost 3 bases, the J end lost 7 bases, and 6 bases lay between the germline ends. Germline values: CDR1 LGHDT, CDR2 YNNKEL (reference sequence). The CDR3 loop spans 12 amino acids. As DNA, the CDR3 is TGTGCCAGCAGCCATTGGAGCGGGGAGCTGTTTTTT. The encoded protein is CASSHWSGELFF.

This chain uses TRBV6-2 or TRBV6-3 with TRBJ1-2; TRBD1 agrees at 12 bases. J lost 11 bases, V lost 1 base, and 5 bases had no gene match. Germline-derived CDR1 and CDR2 are MNHEY and SVGEGT. This CDR3 has 14 amino acids. CDR3 region: CASSYFSGQGAYTF. The CDR3 DNA follows: TGTGCCAGCAGTTACTTCTCGGGACAGGGGGCATACACCTTC.

This sequence joins TRBV18 and TRBJ2-7; TRBD2 might be the D (6 bases). The CDR3 is 12 residues long. Germline assignment: CDR1 KGHSH and CDR2 LQKENI. V lost 2 bases and J lost 6, with 8 bases in between. CDR3: CASSPGRTEQYF. The CDR3 coding sequence is TGTGCCAGCTCACCAGGGAGGACCGAGCAGTACTTC.